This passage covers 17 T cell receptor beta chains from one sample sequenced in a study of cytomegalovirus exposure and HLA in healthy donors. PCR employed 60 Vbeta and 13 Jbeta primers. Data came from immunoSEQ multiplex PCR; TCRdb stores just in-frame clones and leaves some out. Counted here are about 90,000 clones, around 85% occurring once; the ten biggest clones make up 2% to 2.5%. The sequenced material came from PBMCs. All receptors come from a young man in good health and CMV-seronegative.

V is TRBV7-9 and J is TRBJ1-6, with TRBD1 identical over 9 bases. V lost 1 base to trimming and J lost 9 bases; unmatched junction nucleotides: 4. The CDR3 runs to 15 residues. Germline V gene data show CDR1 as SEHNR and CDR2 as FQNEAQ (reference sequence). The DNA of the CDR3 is TGTGCCAGCAGCTTAGTGGGACAGGGAGGTTCACCCCTCCACTTT. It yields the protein CASSLVGQGGSPLHF. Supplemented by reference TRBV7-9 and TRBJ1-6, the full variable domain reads DTGVSQNPRHKITKRGQNVTFRCDPISEHNRLYWYRQTLGQGPEFLTYFQNEAQLEKSRLLSDRFSAERPKGSFSTLEIQRTEQGDSAMYLCASSLVGQGGSPLHFGNGTRLTVT.

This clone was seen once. The CDR3 DNA follows: TGTGCCAGCCACCGGGGGGACACTGAAGCTTTCTTT. It yields the protein CASHRGDTEAFF. V is TRBV28 and J is TRBJ1-1; TRBD1 might be the D (5 bases). The ends were cut back, 8 bases at V and 3 bases at J, with 10 bases in the middle. CDR1 and CDR2 from the germline V gene are MDHEN and SYDVKM. This CDR3 contains 12 residues.

The CDR3 here is CASSKGGEQYF. DNA for the CDR3: TGTGCCAGCAGTAAAGGGGGCGAGCAGTACTTC. The rearrangement joins TRBV27 to TRBJ2-7; D may be TRBD1 (6 bases). Trimming removed 5 bases from V and 6 bases from J, with 8 bases in between. The CDR3 is 11 residues long. The germline gives CDR1 MNHEY, CDR2 SMNVEV (reference sequence).

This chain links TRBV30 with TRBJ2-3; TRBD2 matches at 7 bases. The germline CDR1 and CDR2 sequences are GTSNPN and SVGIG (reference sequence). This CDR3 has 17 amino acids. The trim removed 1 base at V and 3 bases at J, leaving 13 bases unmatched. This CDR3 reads CAWSAGSLAWRTDTQYF. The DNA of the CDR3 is TGTGCCTGGAGTGCGGGCTCACTAGCGTGGAGAACAGATACGCAGTATTTT.

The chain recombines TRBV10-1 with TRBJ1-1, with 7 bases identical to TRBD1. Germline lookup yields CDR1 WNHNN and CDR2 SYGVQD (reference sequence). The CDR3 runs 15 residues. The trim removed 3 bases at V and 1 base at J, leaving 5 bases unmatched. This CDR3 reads CASSDYRGGNTEAFF. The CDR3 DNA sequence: TGCGCCAGCAGTGACTACAGGGGAGGGAACACTGAAGCTTTCTTT.

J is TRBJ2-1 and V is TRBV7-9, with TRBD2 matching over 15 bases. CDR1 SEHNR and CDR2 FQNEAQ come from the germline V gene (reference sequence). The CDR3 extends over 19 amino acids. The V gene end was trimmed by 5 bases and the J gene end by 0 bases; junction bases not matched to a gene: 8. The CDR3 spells CASSPPRTSGGGSYNEQFF. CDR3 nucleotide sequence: TGTGCCAGCAGCCCCCCGAGGACTAGCGGGGGGGGCTCCTACAATGAGCAGTTCTTC.

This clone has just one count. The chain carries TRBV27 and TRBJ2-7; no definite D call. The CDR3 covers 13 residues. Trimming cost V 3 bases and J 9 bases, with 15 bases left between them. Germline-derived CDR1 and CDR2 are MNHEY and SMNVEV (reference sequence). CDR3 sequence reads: CASSFGGGIGQYF. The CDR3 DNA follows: TGTGCCAGCAGTTTTGGCGGCGGTATCGGGCAGTACTTC.

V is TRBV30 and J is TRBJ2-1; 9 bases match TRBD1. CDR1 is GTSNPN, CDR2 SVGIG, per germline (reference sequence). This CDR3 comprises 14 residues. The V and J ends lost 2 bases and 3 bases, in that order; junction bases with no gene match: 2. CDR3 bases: TGTGCCTGGAGTAGGACAGGGGTCTACAATGAGCAGTTCTTC. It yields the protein CAWSRTGVYNEQFF.

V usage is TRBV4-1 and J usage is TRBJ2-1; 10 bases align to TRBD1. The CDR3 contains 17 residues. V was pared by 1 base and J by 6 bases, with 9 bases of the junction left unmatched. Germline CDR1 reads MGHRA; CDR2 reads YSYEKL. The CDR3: CASSQVLGDRGRNEQFF. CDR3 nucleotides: TGCGCCAGCAGCCAAGTCCTGGGGGACAGGGGTCGCAATGAGCAGTTCTTC.

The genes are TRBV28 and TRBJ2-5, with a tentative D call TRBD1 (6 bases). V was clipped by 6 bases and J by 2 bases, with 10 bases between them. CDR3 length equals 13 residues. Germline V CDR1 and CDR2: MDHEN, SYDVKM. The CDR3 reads CASRWTVQETQYF. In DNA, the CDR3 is TGTGCCAGCAGGTGGACAGTTCAAGAGACCCAGTACTTC. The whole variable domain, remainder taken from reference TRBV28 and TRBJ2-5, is DVKVTQSSRYLVKRTGEKVFLECVQDMDHENMFWYRQDPGLGLRLIYFSYDVKMKEKGDIPEGYSVSREKKERFSLILESASTNQTSMYLCASRWTVQETQYFGPGTRLLVL.

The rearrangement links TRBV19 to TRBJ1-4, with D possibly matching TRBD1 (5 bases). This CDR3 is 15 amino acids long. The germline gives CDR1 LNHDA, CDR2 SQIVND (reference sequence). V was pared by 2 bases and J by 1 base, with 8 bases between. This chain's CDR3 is CASSISGGTNEKLFF. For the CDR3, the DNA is TGTGCCAGTAGTATATCGGGGGGAACTAATGAAAAACTGTTTTTT.

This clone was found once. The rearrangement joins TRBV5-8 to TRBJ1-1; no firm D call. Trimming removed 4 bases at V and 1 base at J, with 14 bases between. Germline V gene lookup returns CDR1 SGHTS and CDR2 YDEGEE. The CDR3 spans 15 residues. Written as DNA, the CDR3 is TGTGCCAGCAGCCGACCGGACTTCAAGAACACTGAAGCTTTCTTT. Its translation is CASSRPDFKNTEAFF.

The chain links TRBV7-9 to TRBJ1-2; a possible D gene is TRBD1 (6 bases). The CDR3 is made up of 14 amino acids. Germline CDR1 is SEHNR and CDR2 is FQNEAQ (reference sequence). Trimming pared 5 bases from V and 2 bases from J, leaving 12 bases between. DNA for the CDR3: TGTGCCAGCAGCCTCGGACAGCCCAACTATGGCTACACCTTC. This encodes CASSLGQPNYGYTF.

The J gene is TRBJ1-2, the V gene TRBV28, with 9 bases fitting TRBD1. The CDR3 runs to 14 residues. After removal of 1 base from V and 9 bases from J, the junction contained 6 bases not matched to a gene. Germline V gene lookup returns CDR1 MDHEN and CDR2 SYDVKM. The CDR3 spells CASSLSGQGDSYTF. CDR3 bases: TGTGCCAGCAGTTTATCGGGACAGGGTGACAGCTACACCTTC.

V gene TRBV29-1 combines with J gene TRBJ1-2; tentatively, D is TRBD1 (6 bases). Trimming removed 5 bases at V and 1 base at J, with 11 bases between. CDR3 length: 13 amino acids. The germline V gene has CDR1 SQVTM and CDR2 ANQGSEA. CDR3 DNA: TGCAGCGTTCCGGACAGCATTAACTATGGCTACACCTTC. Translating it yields CSVPDSINYGYTF.

The CDR3 nucleotides are TGTGCCATCCGCCCGGGTGCGGGCGGAGGTGAGCAGTTCTTC. This translates into CAIRPGAGGGEQFF. The V and J genes are TRBV10-3 and TRBJ2-1; perhaps TRBD2 as D (5 bases). V lost 8 bases, J lost 9 bases, and 20 bases lay in between. The CDR3 has 14 amino acids. Germline V CDR1 and CDR2: ENHRY, SYGVKD.

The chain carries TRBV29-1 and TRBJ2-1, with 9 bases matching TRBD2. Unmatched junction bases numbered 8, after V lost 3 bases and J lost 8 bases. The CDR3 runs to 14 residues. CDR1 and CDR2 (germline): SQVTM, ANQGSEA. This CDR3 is CSVDGAGGYDEQFF. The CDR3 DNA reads TGCAGCGTTGACGGCGCGGGAGGGTACGATGAGCAGTTCTTC.